Here is one T cell receptor (beta chain) with its context. Its antigen is not identified. CDR3 size: 14 residues. Germline CDR1 MDHEN, CDR2 SYDVKM. The ends lost 5 bases at V and 5 bases at J; junction bases unmatched: 5. The entry originates in a study of cytomegalovirus exposure and HLA in healthy donors. The study, taken as a whole, reports: Roughly even sequencing depth across donors was the assumption behind the presence/absence analyses.

PCR primers comprised 60 Vbeta and 13 Jbeta primers. The protocol was immunoSEQ multiplex PCR, while the TCRdb copy is restricted to in-frame clones and leaves out a portion. The top ten hold about 5.3% of the sample, which has 99,000 or so clones, approximately 79% seen once. This rearrangement joins TRBV28 to TRBJ1-1; TRBD1 aligns across 10 bases. This sequence was found in a man aged 55-75 years in good health and CMV-seropositive. Sequences were obtained from PBMCs. CDR3 nucleotides: TGTGCCAGCAGTGATGGACAGGGGGGAACTGAAGCTTTCTTT. It yields the protein CASSDGQGGTEAFF.